These 5 T cell receptor beta chains share one sample of origin, sequenced in a study of early T cells in non-severe SARS-CoV-2 infection. TCRdb analysed the 5' RACE reads with MiXCR anew, one entry per CDR3 protein. The table includes about 59,000 distinct CDR3 sequences, around 12% detected once. The sequencing input was whole blood. The source of these receptors is an adult who was a healthcare worker with PCR-confirmed SARS-CoV-2 infection or an uninfected control (not recorded which).

The chain recombines TRBV12-3 or TRBV12-4 with TRBJ1-1, with D hard to call. The ends were cut back, 2 bases at V and 11 bases at J, with 15 bases in the middle. This CDR3 spans 13 amino acids. The CDR3 coding sequence is TGTGCCAGCAGTTTAATCCCCTCCAAAGGGGCTTTCTTT. Its translation is CASSLIPSKGAFF.

This clonotype was observed many times. The V call is TRBV20-1, the J call TRBJ1-1; D unclear. Trimming shortened V by 0 bases and J by 0 bases, and 8 bases separated the two germline ends. The CDR3 totals 14 residues. Germline CDR1 and CDR2: DFQATT and SNEGSKA (reference sequence). CDR3 sequence reads: CSAREPEVNTEAFF. The CDR3 bases are TGCAGTGCTAGAGAGCCCGAAGTGAACACTGAAGCTTTCTTT.

This clonotype was observed a few times. V and J are TRBV9 and TRBJ1-6; D unclear. This CDR3 contains 16 residues. Per the germline V gene, CDR1 is SGDLS and CDR2 is YYNGEE. V was cut by 3 bases and J by 0 bases, with 10 bases left in between. The CDR3 region is CASSAGTSSYNSPLHF. The CDR3 DNA reads TGTGCCAGCAGCGCAGGTACCAGCTCCTATAATTCACCCCTCCACTTT.

This sequence joins TRBV20-1 and TRBJ2-5; 7 positions agree with TRBD2. The CDR3 length is 16 residues. Germline loops: CDR1 DFQATT, CDR2 SNEGSKA (reference sequence). V was pared by 3 bases and J by 4 bases, with 14 bases of the junction left unmatched. The CDR3 coding sequence is TGCAGTGCTAGCCCCCTCTTAGGAGCGGGACTAGAGACCCAGTACTTC. Amino acids: CSASPLLGAGLETQYF.

This clonotype was seen repeatedly, ten times or more. The genes are TRBV13 and TRBJ2-7, with 9 bases aligning to TRBD1. J was trimmed by 2 bases and V by 1 base; bases with no gene match: 12. CDR1 PRHDT and CDR2 FYEKMQ come from the germline V gene (reference sequence). The CDR3 has 18 residues. CDR3 sequence: CASSLEGDRDIHAYEQYF. CDR3 nucleotides: TGTGCCAGCAGCTTAGAGGGGGACAGGGACATTCATGCCTACGAGCAGTACTTC.